These T cell receptor beta chains were read from a single sample in a study of T cell responses to AZD1222 COVID-19 vaccine. TCRdb's table, derived via immunoSEQ multiplex PCR, lists solely in-frame clones and lacks some. This table holds 95,000 to 110,000 clones, roughly 90% found once. The sequencing here drew on peripheral blood, taken on day 0 of AZD1222 vaccination. These receptors all come from an adult in good health. Both conserved end residues are part of each CDR3. D genes are given only for firm matches. The size field is filled for only some rows; it gives once, few, many or a size class.

NA	NA	TRBV15	TRBJ2-5	TGTGCCACCAGCAGAGATCTGGTTGGATTGGAAGGGGAGACCCAGTACTTC	CATSRDLVGLEGETQYF
NA	NA	TRBV19	TRBJ2-1	TGTGCCAGTAGTCCGCGACCGGGTTGGGATGAGCAGTTCTTC	CASSPRPGWDEQFF
NA	NA	TRBV18	TRBJ1-2	TGTGCCAGCTCAATAGGGAATGGAGGCTACACCTTC	CASSIGNGGYTF
NA	few	TRBV6-1	TRBJ1-5	TGTGCCAGCAGTGAAGCGGGCGGCCGCAATCAGCCCCAGCATTTT	CASSEAGGRNQPQHF
NA	NA	TRBV18	TRBJ1-1	TGTGCCAGCTCACCACCGGAGGAAAGGAGGGCTTTCTTT	CASSPPEERRAFF
NA	NA	TRBV12-3/TRBV12-4	TRBJ2-5	TGTGCCAGCAGTTTTTGGGGAGAGACCCAGTACTTC	CASSFWGETQYF
TRBD1	NA	TRBV29-1	TRBJ1-2	TGCAGCGTTGTGGCCCCAGGGGGCTATGGCTACACCTTC	CSVVAPGGYGYTF
TRBD2	NA	TRBV29-1	TRBJ2-2	TGCAGCGTCGCTAGCGGGAGAAGCGGGGAGCTGTTTTTT	CSVASGRSGELFF
NA	NA	TRBV13	TRBJ1-1	TGTGCCAGCAGCTTAGAGGGTAGCACTGAAGCTTTCTTT	CASSLEGSTEAFF
NA	NA	TRBV9	TRBJ2-1	TGTGCCAGCAGCGCCTCAGACGCCGAACGGGCGCAGTTCTTC	CASSASDAERAQFF
NA	NA	TRBV28	TRBJ1-2	TGTGCCAGCAGTCGGACCGTTACTAACTATGGCTACACCTTC	CASSRTVTNYGYTF
TRBD2	NA	TRBV6-4	TRBJ2-1	TGTGCCAGCAGTGGGTCACTAGCGGGTTCAGATGAGCAGTTCTTC	CASSGSLAGSDEQFF
NA	NA	TRBV7-9	TRBJ1-6	TGTGCCAGCACCCCCGGTTCACCGGGGAGTTCACCCCTCCACTTT	CASTPGSPGSSPLHF
TRBD2	NA	TRBV4-3	TRBJ2-2	TGCGCCAGCAGCCAAGCTTGGGGACTAGCGGGCCGGGGCGGGGAGCTGTTTTTT	CASSQAWGLAGRGGELFF
TRBD1	NA	TRBV28	TRBJ2-7	TGTGCCAGCAGTGGATTCAGGGGGTTCTCCTACGAGCAGTACTTC	CASSGFRGFSYEQYF
TRBD1	few	TRBV3-1/TRBV3-2	TRBJ2-7	TGTGCCAGCAGGTGGACAGGGTACGCCTACGAGCAGTACTTC	CASRWTGYAYEQYF
NA	NA	TRBV6-6	TRBJ1-4	TGTGCCAGCAGCACCCAGGTGGTTAATGAAAAACTGTTTTTT	CASSTQVVNEKLFF
NA	NA	TRBV30	TRBJ1-5	TGTGCCTGGAGTGTATCCAGGGTATACCAGCCCCAGCATTTT	CAWSVSRVYQPQHF
TRBD2	once	TRBV11-2	TRBJ2-5	TGTGCCAGCAGCCGACTAGGACTAGCGGGGGGGCGGGAGGCCCAGTACTTC	CASSRLGLAGGREAQYF
NA	NA	TRBV4-1	TRBJ2-1	TGCGCCAGCAGCCAAGGGACTGCCTCGCGATATGAGCAGTTCTTC	CASSQGTASRYEQFF
TRBD1	once	TRBV7-3	TRBJ1-1	TGTGCCAGCAGTTGGGGACCGGGACAGGGGAATACTGAAGCTTTCTTT	CASSWGPGQGNTEAFF
NA	NA	TRBV12-3/TRBV12-4	TRBJ2-1	TGTGCCAGCAGTTTAACGTGGGGTGAGCAGTTCTTC	CASSLTWGEQFF
NA	NA	TRBV4-1	TRBJ2-5	TGCGCCAGCAGCCAAGACGAACAGGTTGAGACCCAGTACTTC	CASSQDEQVETQYF
TRBD1	once	TRBV11-2	TRBJ1-3	TGTGCCAGCAGTCGTTCGACAGGGGAGGATGGAAACACCATATATTTT	CASSRSTGEDGNTIYF
NA	NA	TRBV24-1	TRBJ1-4	TGTGCCACCAGTGCCAGCGGGACAAGAGCAACTAATGAAAAACTGTTTTTT	CATSASGTRATNEKLFF
TRBD1	NA	TRBV28	TRBJ2-7	TGTGCCAGCAGTAACACACAGGGGAATGGATACGAGCAGTACTTC	CASSNTQGNGYEQYF
TRBD2	NA	TRBV12-5	TRBJ2-3	TGTGCTAGTGGTTTGACAAGGACTAGTCCATATACGCAGTATTTT	CASGLTRTSPYTQYF
TRBD2	NA	TRBV6-5	TRBJ2-7	TGTGCCAGCAGGGTTACGGGGGGGCGCTCCTACGAGCAGTACTTC	CASRVTGGRSYEQYF
TRBD2	NA	TRBV6-2/TRBV6-3	TRBJ2-3	TGTGCCAGCAGTCTCTTAGCTAGCGGGGCAGATACGCAGTATTTT	CASSLLASGADTQYF